This note documents a single T cell receptor beta chain sequence. Its target is unknown. Time point meaning: patch test 1, 2 weeks after DPC sensitization. Treatment defined: therapeutic diphenylcyclopropenone sensitization with weekly scalp DPC. Only after blood had been drawn was each patch test applied. Those who donated were patients with alopecia, 18 to 70 years of age, and suitable for DPC. The data belong to a study of human T cells and chemical hapten exposure. Regarding the study as a whole: Healthy individuals' immune responses may differ from those of donors, who had alopecia.

The ends were cut back, 3 bases at V and 2 bases at J, with 7 bases in the middle. The CDR3 has 13 amino acids. CDR1 is MRHNA, CDR2 SNTAGT, per germline. MiXCR was run by TCRdb on the RACE reads, yielding one entry per CDR3 protein. The repertoire holds tens of thousands of distinct CDR3 sequences, with around 10% as singletons. The input for sequencing was whole blood, taken in connection with sensitization to the hapten diphenylcyclopropenone (DPC). V and J are TRBV6-4 and TRBJ1-1, with D uncertain. The sequence derives from a woman in her forties or fifties with alopecia areata. Some clones in this sample may be carry-over from other donors' samples. For the CDR3, the DNA is TGTGCCAGCAGTGAGGCCGGCAACACTGAAGCTTTCTTT. This codes for CASSEAGNTEAFF.